A selection of T cell receptor beta chains follows, all from one sample in a study of blood T cell repertoires in COVID-19. The assay was immunoSEQ multiplex PCR, and TCRdb's table has in-frame clones only and misses some. The table shows about 130,000 clones, with under 85% occurring only once. The specimen sequenced was PBMCs or T cells enriched from blood (not recorded which). The source of these receptors is a man between 25 and 39 years old who had recovered from COVID-19. Both conserved end residues are part of each CDR3. Each record gives: D gene, V gene, J gene, CDR3 protein. D genes are given only for firm matches.

>.|TRBV2|TRBJ2-3
CASTQEGGRTDTQYF
>.|TRBV10-3|TRBJ1-1
CAIRSDTNTEAFF
>TRBD2|TRBV19|TRBJ2-5
CASSISGGETQYF
>.|TRBV12-3/TRBV12-4|TRBJ1-1
CASSPRGTEAFF
>TRBD1|TRBV29-1|TRBJ2-5
CSADRGRETQYF
>TRBD2|TRBV10-2|TRBJ2-5
CASRGQAGGETQYF
>TRBD1|TRBV5-6|TRBJ2-2
CASSATGFWAGELFF
>TRBD2|TRBV10-2|TRBJ2-7
CASSESVAGGNEQYF
>.|TRBV7-9|TRBJ1-1
CASSLYGSRTFF
>.|TRBV19|TRBJ1-1
CASSNTGTARTEAFF
>.|TRBV9|TRBJ2-1
CASSPQLEVREQFF
>.|TRBV6-5|TRBJ2-7
CASSPPGYEQYF
>.|TRBV19|TRBJ1-5
CASSQNQGNQPQHF
>TRBD1|TRBV11-3|TRBJ2-1
CASSLGQGPRSYNEQFF
>TRBD2|TRBV12-5|TRBJ2-1
CASGLVRAKTSGSGPYNEQFF
>TRBD1|TRBV5-4|TRBJ1-4
CASSLKGQGMGEKLFF
>TRBD1|TRBV12-5|TRBJ1-6
CASGSGTGTTYNSPLHF
>.|TRBV7-8|TRBJ1-2
CASSYGTSDGYTF
>.|TRBV7-8|TRBJ2-3
CASSLGGSRATDTQYF
>.|TRBV19|TRBJ1-3
CASGFIVPGDPDTIYF
>.|TRBV7-6|TRBJ1-6
CASSLEPQDSSYNSPLHF
>.|TRBV29-1|TRBJ1-2
CSVASTGQGYTF